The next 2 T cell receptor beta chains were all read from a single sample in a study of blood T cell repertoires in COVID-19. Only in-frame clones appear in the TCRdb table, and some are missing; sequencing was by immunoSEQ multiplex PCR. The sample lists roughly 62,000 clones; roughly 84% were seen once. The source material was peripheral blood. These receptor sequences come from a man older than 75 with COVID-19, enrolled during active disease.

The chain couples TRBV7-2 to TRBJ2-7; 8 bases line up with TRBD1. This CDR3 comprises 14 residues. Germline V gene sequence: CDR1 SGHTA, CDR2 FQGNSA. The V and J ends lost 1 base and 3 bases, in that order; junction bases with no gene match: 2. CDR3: CASSLGTGSYEQYV. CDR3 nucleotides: TGTGCCAGCAGCTTAGGGACAGGGAGCTACGAGCAGTACGTC.

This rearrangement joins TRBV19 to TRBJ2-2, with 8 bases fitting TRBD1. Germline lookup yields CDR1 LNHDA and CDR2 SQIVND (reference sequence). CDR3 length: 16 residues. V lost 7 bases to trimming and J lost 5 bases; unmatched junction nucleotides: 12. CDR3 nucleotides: TGTGCCAGTAATCCTCCCGGGCAGGGGGCAACCGGGGAGCTGTTTTTT. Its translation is CASNPPGQGATGELFF.